The present T cell receptor (beta chain) was sequenced within a study of CD8+ T cells in alopecia areata. Study as a whole: The authors scored treated patients' severity by affected scalp percentage.

Study-wide results and caveats: Affected lesional scalp, above all in alopecia totalis/universalis, was more clonal than normal scalp. Sharing of TCR sequences between patients (possibly for HLA-related reasons) was less clear than in mice.

Investigators isolated RNA and reverse transcribed it into cDNA to act as the sequencing template. Clones were read by immunoSEQ multiplex PCR, and TCRdb kept only the in-frame ones, dropping some. The table has about 210,000 clones, under 40% seen once. This clone showed up just a few times. What it binds is not known. The treatment denotes: oral pan-JAK inhibitor, 5-10 mg twice daily. From alopecia areata patients, lesional scalp punch biopsies and peripheral blood were collected. This specimen was CD4+ T cells sorted from blood, taken at approximately week 30, from a patient treated with tofacitinib. This clonotype was obtained from a human donor with alopecia areata.

The CDR3 here is CASSSRTGTYEQYF. In DNA, the CDR3 is TGTGCCAGCAGCTCTAGGACAGGAACCTACGAGCAGTACTTC. The chain couples TRBV5-6 to TRBJ2-7; TRBD1 agrees at 7 bases. The CDR3 contains 14 residues. Losses at the gene ends were 3 bases for V and 2 bases for J; bases not matched to a gene: 5. Germline V gives CDR1 SGHDT, CDR2 YYEEEE.